This T cell receptor (beta chain) appears in the sequencing data of a study of Ad26.COV2.S vaccination and SARS-CoV-2 variants. On the study more broadly: Intramuscular Ad26.COV2.S doses were given once or twice, 56 days apart. Study results and caveats: Breadth measured for non-spike TCRs was similar across vaccine and placebo recipients. Spike-specific TCR breadth ran higher among vaccine recipients than placebo recipients.

V shed 0 bases and J shed 8 bases, with 13 bases lying between them. CDR1 and CDR2 from the germline V gene are MNHEY and SVGAGI. This CDR3 has 14 amino acids. This clone came up once. The target antigen is unknown. Specified treatment: some 20 received Ad26.COV2.S at low or high dose, single or two shots; a few received placebo; per-sample allocation not given. The investigators took samples on day 63 after the first vaccine or placebo injection. Within Boston, the person who donated was an adult of 18-55 years. Produced via immunoSEQ multiplex PCR; TCRdb's table is partial and in-frame only. The table shows about 350,000 clones, with 80% to 90% occurring only once.

J is TRBJ1-2 and V is TRBV6-5; D not resolved. This receptor was obtained from a person aged 18-60 years who received the Ad26.COV2.S COVID-19 vaccine or a placebo. This material consisted of peripheral blood, taken in a trial of Ad26.COV2.S vaccine versus placebo. CDR3 sequence: CASSYSLTGGGYTF. In DNA form, the CDR3 reads TGTGCCAGCAGTTACTCGCTGACGGGAGGAGGCTACACCTTC.